The 28 T cell receptor beta chains below come from one sample, sequenced in a study of T-cell memory formation after mild COVID-19. TCRdb processed the 5' RACE reads anew with MiXCR; each CDR3 protein has one entry. The sample lists approximately 400,000 distinct CDR3 sequences, about 24% occurring once. The sample was PBMCs or a T cell subset sorted from them (not recorded which). The receptor source for this set is an adult woman who had mild COVID-19 (a few samples of this study predate the infection). Cell type and time point are not known.

In its sample, this clonotype was seen a few times. The chain recombines TRBV13 with TRBJ2-2; D gene uncertain. The CDR3 is 12 residues long. Germline-derived CDR1 and CDR2 are PRHDT and FYEKMQ (reference sequence). V lost 5 bases and J 10 bases, leaving 11 bases between the germline ends. CDR3 residues: CASSQPPEELFF. The DNA of the CDR3 is TGTGCCAGCAGCCAACCCCCGGAGGAGCTGTTTTTT. Variable domain in full (rest from reference TRBV13 and TRBJ2-2): AAGVIQSPRHLIKEKRETATLKCYPIPRHDTVYWYQQGPGQDPQFLISFYEKMQSDKGSIPDRFSAQQFSDYHSELNMSSLELGDSALYFCASSQPPEELFFGEGSRLTVL.

This clonotype appeared a few times. This chain joins TRBV29-1 and TRBJ2-1; no definite D call. V lost 8 bases, J lost 4 bases, and 15 bases lay in between. The CDR3 is 13 amino acids. Germline loops: CDR1 SQVTM, CDR2 ANQGSEA. The CDR3 sequence: CSRLPAGYNEQFF. CDR3 sequence (DNA): TGCAGCCGGCTACCGGCAGGATACAATGAGCAGTTCTTC.

The chain combines TRBV7-9 with TRBJ1-2; D uncertain. Germline assignment: CDR1 SEHNR and CDR2 FQNEAQ (reference sequence). The CDR3 loop spans 14 amino acids. V lost 1 base and J lost 4, with 10 bases in between. The CDR3 sequence is CASSLESSTYGYTF. The CDR3 region has the DNA TGTGCCAGCAGCTTAGAAAGTTCCACCTATGGCTACACCTTC. The whole variable domain, remainder taken from reference TRBV7-9 and TRBJ1-2, is DTGVSQNPRHKITKRGQNVTFRCDPISEHNRLYWYRQTLGQGPEFLTYFQNEAQLEKSRLLSDRFSAERPKGSFSTLEIQRTEQGDSAMYLCASSLESSTYGYTFGSGTRLTVV.

This clonotype was detected only a few times. The rearrangement uses TRBV5-1 and TRBJ2-5; the match to TRBD1 covers 8 bases. V was pared by 4 bases and J by 2 bases, with 4 bases of the junction left unmatched. The CDR3 contains 14 residues. The germline V gene has CDR1 SGHRS and CDR2 YFSETQ. CDR3 DNA: TGCGCCAGCAGCGCACAGGGGGGACAAGAGACCCAGTACTTC. Protein sequence: CASSAQGGQETQYF.

This clonotype was detected only a few times. V is TRBV10-3 and J is TRBJ2-3, with 7 bases matching TRBD2. The germline V gene has CDR1 ENHRY and CDR2 SYGVKD. Trimming took 5 bases from V and 1 from J; bases not matched to a gene: 9. The length of the CDR3 is 16 residues. The CDR3 spells CAISSPSLARTDTQYF. In DNA form, the CDR3 reads TGTGCCATCAGTTCACCCTCACTAGCGCGCACAGATACGCAGTATTTT.

There are a few counts of this clonotype. The chain employs TRBV12-3 or TRBV12-4 and TRBJ2-7; the D is unclear. The ends were cut back, 4 bases at V and 0 bases at J, with 13 bases in the middle. The length of the CDR3 is 15 residues. This CDR3 reads CASSSAAEFSYEQYF. CDR3 bases: TGTGCCAGCAGTTCGGCCGCGGAGTTCTCCTACGAGCAGTACTTC.

This clonotype occurred a few times. The rearrangement uses TRBV7-9 and TRBJ2-5; TRBD2 agrees at 10 bases. This CDR3 comprises 20 residues. In germline, CDR1 is SEHNR, CDR2 FQNEAQ (reference sequence). The V and J ends lost 4 bases and 3 bases, in that order; junction bases with no gene match: 20. The CDR3 loop is CASSYLVGEELAGSKETQYF. CDR3 nucleotides: TGTGCCAGCAGCTACCTCGTGGGGGAGGAACTAGCGGGGAGTAAAGAGACCCAGTACTTC. The whole variable domain, remainder taken from reference TRBV7-9 and TRBJ2-5, is DTGVSQNPRHKITKRGQNVTFRCDPISEHNRLYWYRQTLGQGPEFLTYFQNEAQLEKSRLLSDRFSAERPKGSFSTLEIQRTEQGDSAMYLCASSYLVGEELAGSKETQYFGPGTRLLVL.

This clonotype was picked up a small number of times. The V call is TRBV5-1, the J call TRBJ2-1; 9 bases line up with TRBD2. Germline CDR1 and CDR2: SGHRS and YFSETQ. This CDR3 contains 16 residues. The V segment lost 1 base and the J segment 6 bases; nucleotides outside the gene matches: 8. In DNA form, the CDR3 reads TGCGCCAGCAGCTTGACCCACAGCGGGGGGTCCAATGAGCAGTTCTTC. It translates to CASSLTHSGGSNEQFF.

The CDR3 spells CATSGIRSSYNEQFF. The CDR3 region has the DNA TGTGCCACCAGTGGGATCCGGAGCTCCTACAATGAGCAGTTCTTC. The chain employs TRBV24-1 and TRBJ2-1; D not certain. V shed 5 bases and J shed 0 bases, with 10 bases lying between them. In germline, CDR1 is KGHDR, CDR2 SFDVKD. The CDR3 sequence is 15 residues long.

In this sample, this clonotype turned up a few times. The V gene is TRBV7-9, the J gene TRBJ1-5; TRBD1 agrees at 8 bases. CDR3 size: 15 residues. CDR1 and CDR2 (germline): SEHNR, FQNEAQ (reference sequence). Trimming at V came to 8 bases and at J to 0 bases, leaving 6 bases not matched to a gene. Written as DNA, the CDR3 is TGTGCCAGCCAAGGACAGGGACCTAGCAATCAGCCCCAGCATTTT. Its translation: CASQGQGPSNQPQHF.

This clonotype was observed a few times. The V call is TRBV24-1, the J call TRBJ1-2; a possible D gene is TRBD1 (5 bases). The V and J ends lost 2 bases and 7 bases respectively, with 13 bases between them. The CDR3 has 14 residues. Looked up from germline, CDR1 is KGHDR and CDR2 is SFDVKD. In DNA, the CDR3 is TGTGCCACCAGTGATTCGGGCAGGGCGGTTGGCTACACCTTC. Its protein product is CATSDSGRAVGYTF.

This chain connects TRBV5-5 to TRBJ2-2; 12 bases fit TRBD2. The V segment lost 4 bases and the J segment 4 bases; nucleotides outside the gene matches: 5. This CDR3 comprises 16 residues. Germline lookup yields CDR1 SGHKS and CDR2 YYEKEE (reference sequence). For the CDR3, the DNA is TGTGCCAGCAGCCGAGGACTAGCGGGGAGCACCGGGGAGCTGTTTTTT. This translates into CASSRGLAGSTGELFF. Complete variable domain (other parts from reference TRBV5-5 and TRBJ2-2): DAGVTQSPTHLIKTRGQQVTLRCSPISGHKSVSWYQQVLGQGPQFIFQYYEKEERGRGNFPDRFSARQFPNYSSELNVNALLLGDSALYLCASSRGLAGSTGELFFGEGSRLTVL.

The V gene is TRBV5-1, the J gene TRBJ1-6, with D perhaps TRBD1 (5 bases). The length of the CDR3 is 16 residues. Trimming shortened V by 8 bases and J by 0 bases, and 15 bases separated the two germline ends. In germline, CDR1 is SGHRS, CDR2 YFSETQ. CDR3 loop: CARSATASSYNSPLHF. The CDR3 DNA sequence: TGCGCCAGAAGCGCGACAGCGAGCTCCTATAATTCACCCCTCCACTTT. The full variable domain, with the rest looked up from reference TRBV5-1 and TRBJ1-6, is KAGVTQTPRYLIKTRGQQVTLSCSPISGHRSVSWYQQTPGQGLQFLFEYFSETQRNKGNFPGRFSGRQFSNSRSEMNVSTLELGDSALYLCARSATASSYNSPLHFGNGTRLTVT.

This clonotype was picked up a small number of times. The chain carries TRBV19 and TRBJ2-3; D tentatively fits TRBD1 or TRBD2 (5 bases each). The CDR3 spans 14 residues. Trimming took 11 bases from V and 4 from J, leaving 19 bases between them. Per germline, CDR1 LNHDA and CDR2 SQIVND (reference sequence). The CDR3 DNA follows: TGTGCCTCCAGAGACAGCGGTGAGGCAGATACGCAGTATTTT. This gives the protein CASRDSGEADTQYF.

The rearrangement links TRBV15 to TRBJ1-4, with TRBD1 as a possible D gene (6 bases). Trimming took 1 base from V and 5 from J, leaving 8 bases between them. The germline gives CDR1 LNHNV, CDR2 YYDKDF (reference sequence). The CDR3 extends over 14 amino acids. CDR3 amino acids: CATSRVQGNEKLFF. The CDR3, as DNA: TGTGCCACCAGCAGAGTACAGGGAAATGAAAAACTGTTTTTT.

The chain carries TRBV7-9 and TRBJ2-1; 9 bases line up with TRBD1. This CDR3 is built from 18 residues. V shed 1 base and J 8 bases; nucleotides not matched to a gene: 15. CDR1 is SEHNR, CDR2 FQNEAQ, per germline (reference sequence). CDR3 nucleotides: TGTGCCAGCAGCTTAGAACGTATTGGACAGGGGAGGTGGCATGAGCAGTTCTTC. It encodes CASSLERIGQGRWHEQFF.

The chain carries TRBV4-3 and TRBJ2-7; 7 bases align to TRBD2. The V gene end was trimmed by 4 bases and the J gene end by 4 bases; junction bases not matched to a gene: 10. The CDR3 is 15 amino acids. CDR1 and CDR2 (germline): LGHNA, YSLEER. For the CDR3, the DNA is TGCGCCAGCAGCCCGGCGGGCGGGAGTCCATACGAGCAGTACTTC. Its translation: CASSPAGGSPYEQYF.

This chain joins TRBV7-9 and TRBJ2-5; 9 bases are a match to TRBD2. J lost 3 bases, V lost 3 bases, and 5 bases had no gene match. CDR1 and CDR2 (germline): SEHNR, FQNEAQ (reference sequence). The CDR3 length is 15 residues. The CDR3 loop reads CASSFGLAGKETQYF. The CDR3 DNA reads TGTGCCAGCAGCTTCGGGCTAGCGGGAAAAGAGACCCAGTACTTC. Full variable domain (missing parts from reference TRBV7-9 and TRBJ2-5): DTGVSQNPRHKITKRGQNVTFRCDPISEHNRLYWYRQTLGQGPEFLTYFQNEAQLEKSRLLSDRFSAERPKGSFSTLEIQRTEQGDSAMYLCASSFGLAGKETQYFGPGTRLLVL.

J is TRBJ2-1 and V is TRBV5-4; the match to TRBD2 covers 7 bases. The V gene end was trimmed by 6 bases and the J gene end by 9 bases; junction bases not matched to a gene: 15. Germline V gives CDR1 SGHNT, CDR2 YYREEE (reference sequence). There are 15 residues in the CDR3. CDR3 coding DNA: TGTGCCAGCACTCTTCCGGGCGGGAGATCCCGTGAGCAGTTCTTC. As protein: CASTLPGGRSREQFF.

The chain carries TRBV20-1 and TRBJ2-7, with D tentatively TRBD2 (6 bases). The V end lost 6 bases, the J end lost 1 base, and 28 bases lay between the germline ends. The CDR3 covers 18 residues. The germline gives CDR1 DFQATT, CDR2 SNEGSKA (reference sequence). CDR3: CSASPRAGGTRRSYEQYF. In DNA form, the CDR3 reads TGCAGTGCCAGCCCGAGAGCGGGCGGAACAAGGCGGTCCTACGAGCAGTACTTC.

This clonotype was found many times. The chain is built from TRBV7-3 and TRBJ2-1, with D possibly matching TRBD2 (6 bases). Germline CDR1 SGHTA, CDR2 FQGTGA. Between the trimmed V and J ends, which lost 4 bases and 0 bases, there was a span of 16 bases. This CDR3 spans 17 amino acids. CDR3 sequence (DNA): TGTGCCAGCAGCTCCTTGGGAGGCTCGAGCTCCTACAATGAGCAGTTCTTC. This gives the protein CASSSLGGSSSYNEQFF.

This clonotype was detected a few times. For the CDR3, the DNA is TGTGCCAGCAGCTTATTTATCGTGGGGGACTCCGAGCAGTACTTC. Translation: CASSLFIVGDSEQYF. V gene TRBV5-6 combines with J gene TRBJ2-7, with D possibly matching TRBD2 (6 bases). The CDR3 loop spans 15 amino acids. The germline V and J ends were trimmed by 2 bases and 6 bases, with 18 bases remaining between them. Per germline, CDR1 SGHDT and CDR2 YYEEEE.

This clonotype was seen ten or more times. V gene TRBV7-6 combines with J gene TRBJ1-5, with D unresolved. The CDR3 is 17 residues long. Between the trimmed V and J ends, which lost 2 bases and 0 bases, there was a span of 14 bases. The germline gives CDR1 SGHVS, CDR2 FNYEAQ. The CDR3 spells CASSLSQPGFSNQPQHF. The DNA for the CDR3 is TGTGCCAGCAGCTTATCACAACCAGGATTTAGCAATCAGCCCCAGCATTTT.

This clonotype was counted a few times. This chain connects TRBV7-9 to TRBJ2-5; tentative D call: TRBD2 (6 bases). The CDR3 is 16 residues long. Trimming pared 5 bases from V and 4 bases from J, leaving 20 bases between. Germline V gene lookup returns CDR1 SEHNR and CDR2 FQNEAQ (reference sequence). CDR3 in amino acids: CASSAAQRVLLETQYF. CDR3 DNA sequence: TGTGCCAGCAGCGCCGCTCAGCGGGTCCTATTAGAGACCCAGTACTTC.

V usage is TRBV29-1 and J usage is TRBJ1-1, with 9 bases fitting TRBD1. With 4 bases clipped from V and 4 bases from J, the junction kept 10 bases outside the gene matches. Germline V gene lookup returns CDR1 SQVTM and CDR2 ANQGSEA. The length of the CDR3 is 15 residues. CDR3 sequence: CSVVGTGLLRTEAFF. The CDR3 DNA sequence: TGCAGCGTTGTTGGGACAGGGCTACTACGCACTGAAGCTTTCTTT.

This chain connects TRBV7-2 to TRBJ1-2, with no clear D. This CDR3 has 14 residues. The V end was cut by 6 bases, the J end by 4 bases, with 15 bases between. The germline CDR1 and CDR2 sequences are SGHTA and FQGNSA. CDR3 protein: CASSRAFGIYGYTF. The CDR3 DNA reads TGTGCCAGCAGTCGGGCATTCGGTATCTATGGCTACACCTTC. Together with reference TRBV7-2 and TRBJ1-2, the CDR3 gives the full variable domain: GAGVSQSPSNKVTEKGKDVELRCDPISGHTALYWYRQSLGQGLEFLIYFQGNSAPDKSGLPSDRFSAERTGGSVSTLTIQRTQQEDSAVYLCASSRAFGIYGYTFGSGTRLTVV.

The rearrangement uses TRBV7-3 and TRBJ2-3; the match to TRBD1 covers 7 bases. Per the germline V gene, CDR1 is SGHTA and CDR2 is FQGTGA. The CDR3 extends over 14 amino acids. Losses at the gene ends were 4 bases for V and 12 bases for J; bases not matched to a gene: 13. CDR3 nucleotides: TGTGCCAGCAGCTCCGCGGCCAAGGACAGGACTCAGTATTTT. This translates into CASSSAAKDRTQYF.

This clonotype came up once. This chain uses TRBV7-3 with TRBJ1-1, with 9 bases matching TRBD1. V shed 5 bases and J 1 base; nucleotides not matched to a gene: 11. The germline CDR1 and CDR2 sequences are SGHTA and FQGTGA. There are 17 residues in the CDR3. The DNA for the CDR3 is TGTGCCAGCAGCGCTCTGGGACAGGGATTTGGGAACACTGAAGCTTTCTTT. This sequence encodes CASSALGQGFGNTEAFF.